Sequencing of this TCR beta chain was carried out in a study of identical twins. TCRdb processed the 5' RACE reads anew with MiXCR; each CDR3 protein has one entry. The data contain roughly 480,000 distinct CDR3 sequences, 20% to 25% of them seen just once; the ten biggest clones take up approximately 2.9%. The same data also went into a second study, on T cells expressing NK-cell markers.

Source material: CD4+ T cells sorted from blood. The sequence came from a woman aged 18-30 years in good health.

The CDR3 nucleotides are TGCGCCAGCAGCCCCCGGATAGGGTCCCCGGGGACCCAGTACTTC. It yields the protein CASSPRIGSPGTQYF. The V call is TRBV5-1, the J call TRBJ2-5, with D hard to call. CDR1 SGHRS and CDR2 YFSETQ come from the germline V gene. V shed 4 bases and J shed 7 bases, with 20 bases lying between them. This CDR3 comprises 15 residues.